This T cell receptor (beta chain) appears in the sequencing data of a study of blood T cell repertoires in COVID-19. This clone was counted once. The protocol was immunoSEQ multiplex PCR, while the TCRdb copy is restricted to in-frame clones and leaves out a portion. The table has hundreds of thousands of clones, just over 85% seen once. The CDR3 runs to 12 residues. Germline CDR1 reads MDHEN; CDR2 reads SYDVKM. Between the trimmed V and J ends, which lost 8 bases and 7 bases, there was a span of 12 bases. The receptor comes from a man aged 50-60 years with COVID-19, enrolled during active disease. The gene calls are TRBV28 and TRBJ1-5; a possible D gene is TRBD1 (6 bases). Input material: peripheral blood. Here the CDR3 reads CASAGGLQPQHF. DNA of the CDR3: TGTGCCAGCGCGGGGGGGCTCCAGCCCCAGCATTTT.